The clone carrying this TCR beta chain was seen ten or more times. Its target is not known. TCRdb re-processed the PCR reads through MiXCR. This table has approximately 69,000 clones, 14% appearing once. This sample is drawn from a study of metastatic and nonmetastatic thyroid tumors. Across the whole study: Repertoire comparisons spanned blood and tumor or nodule tissue from malignant and benign thyroid patients. Study-level points and caveats: The reported finding was significantly higher TCR beta diversity in malignant thyroid tumors relative to benign nodules, in blood and tumor.

The length of the CDR3 is 14 residues. Trimming shortened V by 0 bases and J by 5 bases, and 10 bases separated the two germline ends. Per the germline V gene, CDR1 is KGHSH and CDR2 is LQKENI. Patients were all untreated before their thyroid surgery. This clonotype originated in a male donor with papillary thyroid cancer or a benign thyroid nodule (not recorded which). Some clones in this sample may be carry-over from other donors' samples. The chain joins TRBV18 to TRBJ2-5; D ambiguous. Sample: blood. Written as DNA, the CDR3 is TGTGCCAGCTCACCACCCCATGGGTTGGAGACCCAGTACTTC. This translates into CASSPPHGLETQYF.